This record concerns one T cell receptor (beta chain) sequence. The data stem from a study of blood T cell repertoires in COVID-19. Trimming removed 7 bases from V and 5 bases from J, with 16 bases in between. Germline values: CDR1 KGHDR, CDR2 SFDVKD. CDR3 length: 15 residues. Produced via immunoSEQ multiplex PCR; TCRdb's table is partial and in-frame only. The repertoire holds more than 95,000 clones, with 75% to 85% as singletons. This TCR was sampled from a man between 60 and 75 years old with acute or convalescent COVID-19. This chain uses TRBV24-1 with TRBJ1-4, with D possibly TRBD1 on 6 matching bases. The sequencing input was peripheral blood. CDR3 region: CATSATGTLNEKLFF. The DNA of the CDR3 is TGTGCCACCAGCGCTACCGGGACACTGAATGAAAAACTGTTTTTT.